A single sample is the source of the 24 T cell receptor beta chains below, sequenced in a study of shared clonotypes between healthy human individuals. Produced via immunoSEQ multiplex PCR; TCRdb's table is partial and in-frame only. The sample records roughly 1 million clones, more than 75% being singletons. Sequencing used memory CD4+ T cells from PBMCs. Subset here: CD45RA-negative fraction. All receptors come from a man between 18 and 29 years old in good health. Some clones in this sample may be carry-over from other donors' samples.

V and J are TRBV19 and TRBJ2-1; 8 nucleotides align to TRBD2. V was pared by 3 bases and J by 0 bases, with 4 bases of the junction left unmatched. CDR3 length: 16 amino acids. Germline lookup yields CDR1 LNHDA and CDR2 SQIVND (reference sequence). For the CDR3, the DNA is TGTGCCAGTAGTATCTCCGGGAGGGGCTCCTACAATGAGCAGTTCTTC. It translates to CASSISGRGSYNEQFF.

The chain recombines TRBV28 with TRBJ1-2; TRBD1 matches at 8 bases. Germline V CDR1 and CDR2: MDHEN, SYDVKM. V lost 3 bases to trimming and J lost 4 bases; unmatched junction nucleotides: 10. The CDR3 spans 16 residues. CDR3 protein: CASSLTGALEIYGYTF. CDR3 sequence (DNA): TGTGCCAGCAGTTTGACAGGGGCCCTCGAGATCTATGGCTACACCTTC.

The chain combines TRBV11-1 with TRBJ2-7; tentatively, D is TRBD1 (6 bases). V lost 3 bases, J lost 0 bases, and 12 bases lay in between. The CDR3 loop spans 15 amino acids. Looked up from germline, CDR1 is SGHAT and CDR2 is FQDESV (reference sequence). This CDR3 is CASSFLGQSSYEQYF. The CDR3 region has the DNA TGTGCCAGCAGCTTTTTAGGACAGAGCTCCTACGAGCAGTACTTC.

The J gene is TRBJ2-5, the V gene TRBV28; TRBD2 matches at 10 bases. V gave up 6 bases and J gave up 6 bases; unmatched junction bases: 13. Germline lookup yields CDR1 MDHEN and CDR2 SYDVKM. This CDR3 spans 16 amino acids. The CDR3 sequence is CASSKSGASGRKTQYF. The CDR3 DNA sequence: TGTGCCAGCAGCAAGTCTGGGGCTAGCGGGAGAAAGACCCAGTACTTC.

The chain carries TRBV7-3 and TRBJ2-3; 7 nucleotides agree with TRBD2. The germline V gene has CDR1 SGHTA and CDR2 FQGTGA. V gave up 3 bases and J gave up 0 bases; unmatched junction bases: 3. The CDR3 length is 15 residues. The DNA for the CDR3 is TGTGCCAGCAGCTTGGCGGGAGAGAGCACAGATACGCAGTATTTT. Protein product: CASSLAGESTDTQYF. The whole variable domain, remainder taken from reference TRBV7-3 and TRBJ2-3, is GAGVSQTPSNKVTEKGKYVELRCDPISGHTALYWYRQSLGQGPEFLIYFQGTGAADDSGLPNDRFFAVRPEGSVSTLKIQRTERGDSAVYLCASSLAGESTDTQYFGPGTRLTVL.

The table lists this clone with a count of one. DNA of the CDR3: TGTGCCAGCTCTTCTAGCGGGACACAAGAGACCCAGTACTTC. Amino acids: CASSSSGTQETQYF. V gene TRBV18 combines with J gene TRBJ2-5, with 9 bases fitting TRBD2. From germline, CDR1 is KGHSH and CDR2 LQKENI. The CDR3 has 14 amino acids. V shed 6 bases, J shed 2 bases, and the junction held 4 bases outside the gene matches.

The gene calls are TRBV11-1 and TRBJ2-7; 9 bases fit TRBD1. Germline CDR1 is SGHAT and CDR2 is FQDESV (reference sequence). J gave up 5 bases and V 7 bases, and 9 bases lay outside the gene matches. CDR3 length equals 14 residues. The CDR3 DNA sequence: TGTGCCAGCACCCGGGACAGGGAACAGGACGAGCAGTACTTC. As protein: CASTRDREQDEQYF.

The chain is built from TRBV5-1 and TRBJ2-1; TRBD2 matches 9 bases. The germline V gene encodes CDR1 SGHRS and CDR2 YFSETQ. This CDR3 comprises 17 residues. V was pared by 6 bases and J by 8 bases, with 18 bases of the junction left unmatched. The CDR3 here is CASNLPSGSGSSDEQFF. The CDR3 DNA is TGCGCCAGCAACCTACCCTCCGGTAGCGGGAGTAGCGATGAGCAGTTCTTC. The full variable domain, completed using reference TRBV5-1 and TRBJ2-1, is KAGVTQTPRYLIKTRGQQVTLSCSPISGHRSVSWYQQTPGQGLQFLFEYFSETQRNKGNFPGRFSGRQFSNSRSEMNVSTLELGDSALYLCASNLPSGSGSSDEQFFGPGTRLTVL.

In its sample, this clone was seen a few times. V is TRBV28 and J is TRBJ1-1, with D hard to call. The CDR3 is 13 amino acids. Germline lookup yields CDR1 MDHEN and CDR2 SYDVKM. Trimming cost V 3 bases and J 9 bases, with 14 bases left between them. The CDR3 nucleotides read TGTGCCAGCAGTTTCGTTGGCAGAAGTAAAGCTTTCTTT. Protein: CASSFVGRSKAFF.

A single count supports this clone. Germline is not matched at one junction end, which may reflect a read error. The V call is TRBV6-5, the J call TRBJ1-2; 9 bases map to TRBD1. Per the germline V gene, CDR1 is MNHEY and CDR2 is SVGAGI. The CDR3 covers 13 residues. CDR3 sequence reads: CASSRPGTGRAVF. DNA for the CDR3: TGTGCCAGCAGCCGTCCCGGGACAGGGCGGGCCGTCTTC.

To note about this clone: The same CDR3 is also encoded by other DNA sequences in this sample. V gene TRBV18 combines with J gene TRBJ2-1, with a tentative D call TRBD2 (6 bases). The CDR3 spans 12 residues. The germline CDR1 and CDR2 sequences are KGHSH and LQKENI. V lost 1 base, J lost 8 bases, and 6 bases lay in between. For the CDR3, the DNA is TGTGCCAGCTCACCACGGGGGGATGAGCAGTTCTTC. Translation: CASSPRGDEQFF.

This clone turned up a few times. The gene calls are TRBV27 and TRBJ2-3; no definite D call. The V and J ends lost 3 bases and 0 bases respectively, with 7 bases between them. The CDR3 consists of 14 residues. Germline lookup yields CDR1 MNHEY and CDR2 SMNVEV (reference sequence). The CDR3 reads CASSFQRSTDTQYF. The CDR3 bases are TGTGCCAGCAGTTTCCAGCGTAGCACAGATACGCAGTATTTT.

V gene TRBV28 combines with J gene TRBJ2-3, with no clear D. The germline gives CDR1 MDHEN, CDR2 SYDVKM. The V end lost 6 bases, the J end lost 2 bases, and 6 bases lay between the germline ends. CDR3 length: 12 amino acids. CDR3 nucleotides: TGTGCCAGCAGACCTTACACAGATACGCAGTATTTT. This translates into CASRPYTDTQYF.

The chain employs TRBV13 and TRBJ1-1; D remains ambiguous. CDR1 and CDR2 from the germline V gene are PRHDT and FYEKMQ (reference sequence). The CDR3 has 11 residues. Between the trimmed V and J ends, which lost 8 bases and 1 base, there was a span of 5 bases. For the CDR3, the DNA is TGTGCCAGCCGCGGGAACACTGAAGCTTTCTTT. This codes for CASRGNTEAFF.

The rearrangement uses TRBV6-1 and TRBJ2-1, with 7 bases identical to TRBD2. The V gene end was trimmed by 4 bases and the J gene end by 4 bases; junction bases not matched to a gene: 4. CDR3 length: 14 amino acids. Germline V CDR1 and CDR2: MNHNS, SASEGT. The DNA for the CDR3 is TGTGCCAGCAGTGTCGGACTAGTTTACAATGAGCAGTTCTTC. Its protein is CASSVGLVYNEQFF.

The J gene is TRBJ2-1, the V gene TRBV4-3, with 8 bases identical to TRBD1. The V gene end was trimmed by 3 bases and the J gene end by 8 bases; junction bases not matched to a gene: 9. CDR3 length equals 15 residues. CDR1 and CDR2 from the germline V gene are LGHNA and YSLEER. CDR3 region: CASSQRQGLGDEQFF. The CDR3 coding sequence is TGCGCCAGCAGCCAGAGACAGGGGTTGGGCGATGAGCAGTTCTTC.

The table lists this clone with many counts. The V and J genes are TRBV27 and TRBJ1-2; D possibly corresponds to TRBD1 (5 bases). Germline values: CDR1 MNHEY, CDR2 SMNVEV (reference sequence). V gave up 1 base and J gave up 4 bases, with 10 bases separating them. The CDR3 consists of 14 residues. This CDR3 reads CASSLFSGGYGYTF. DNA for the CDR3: TGTGCCAGCAGTTTATTTTCTGGGGGCTATGGCTACACCTTC.

The CDR3 loop is CASSREGSNSGNTIYF. The CDR3 DNA follows: TGTGCCAGCAGCAGGGAGGGCAGCAACTCTGGAAACACCATATATTTT. The chain is built from TRBV7-9 and TRBJ1-3; D ambiguous. This CDR3 is built from 16 residues. In germline, CDR1 is SEHNR, CDR2 FQNEAQ (reference sequence). V dropped 5 bases and J dropped 0 bases, with 14 bases sitting between them. Complete variable domain (other parts from reference TRBV7-9 and TRBJ1-3): DTGVSQNPRHKITKRGQNVTFRCDPISEHNRLYWYRQTLGQGPEFLTYFQNEAQLEKSRLLSDRFSAERPKGSFSTLEIQRTEQGDSAMYLCASSREGSNSGNTIYFGEGSWLTVV.

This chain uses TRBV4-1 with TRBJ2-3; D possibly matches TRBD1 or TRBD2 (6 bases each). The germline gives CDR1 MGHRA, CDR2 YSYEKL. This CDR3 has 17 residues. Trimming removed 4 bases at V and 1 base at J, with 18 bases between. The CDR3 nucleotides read TGCGCCAGCAGCCCGCCCCCGGGGGCCCTGGGCACAGATACGCAGTATTTT. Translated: CASSPPPGALGTDTQYF.

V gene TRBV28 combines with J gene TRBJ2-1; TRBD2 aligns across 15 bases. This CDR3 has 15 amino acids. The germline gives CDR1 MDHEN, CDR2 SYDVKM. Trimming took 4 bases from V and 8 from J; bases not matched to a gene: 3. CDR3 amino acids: CASSSGLAGGHEQFF. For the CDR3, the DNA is TGTGCCAGCAGTTCGGGACTAGCGGGAGGCCATGAGCAGTTCTTC. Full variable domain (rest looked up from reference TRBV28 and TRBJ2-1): DVKVTQSSRYLVKRTGEKVFLECVQDMDHENMFWYRQDPGLGLRLIYFSYDVKMKEKGDIPEGYSVSREKKERFSLILESASTNQTSMYLCASSSGLAGGHEQFFGPGTRLTVL.

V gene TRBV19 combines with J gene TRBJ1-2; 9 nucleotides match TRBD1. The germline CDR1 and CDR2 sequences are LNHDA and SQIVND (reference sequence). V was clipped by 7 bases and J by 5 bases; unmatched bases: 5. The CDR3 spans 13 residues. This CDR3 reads CASTPGQGYGYTF. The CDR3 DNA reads TGTGCCAGTACCCCCGGACAGGGGTATGGCTACACCTTC.

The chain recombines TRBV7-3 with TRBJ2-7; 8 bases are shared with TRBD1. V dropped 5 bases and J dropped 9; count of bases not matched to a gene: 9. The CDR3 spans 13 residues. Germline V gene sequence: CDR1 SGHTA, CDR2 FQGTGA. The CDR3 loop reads CASSQDRETGQYF. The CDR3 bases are TGTGCCAGCAGCCAGGACAGGGAAACAGGGCAGTACTTC.

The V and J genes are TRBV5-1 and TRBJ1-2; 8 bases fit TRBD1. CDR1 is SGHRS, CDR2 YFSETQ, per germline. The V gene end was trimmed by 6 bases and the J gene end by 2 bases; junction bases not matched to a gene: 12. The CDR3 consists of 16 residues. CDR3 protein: CASTNRGTGHNYGYTF. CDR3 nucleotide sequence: TGCGCCAGCACCAATCGAGGGACAGGCCACAACTATGGCTACACCTTC.

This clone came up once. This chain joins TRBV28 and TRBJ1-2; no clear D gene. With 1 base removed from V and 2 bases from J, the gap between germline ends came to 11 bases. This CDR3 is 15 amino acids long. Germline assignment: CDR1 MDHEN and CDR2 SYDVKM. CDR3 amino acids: CASSLFAGLNYGYTF. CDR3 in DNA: TGTGCCAGCAGTTTATTTGCAGGATTAAACTATGGCTACACCTTC.